One T cell receptor beta chain is described in this entry. Its specificity is not known. Germline assignment: CDR1 LGHDT and CDR2 YNNKEL (reference sequence). CDR3 length: 12 residues. Trimming took 2 bases from V and 6 from J, leaving 7 bases between them. This entry is derived from a study of T cell responses to AZD1222 COVID-19 vaccine. General study results and limits: The peak T cell response came first, and repertoires were sampled only after it. Regions 160-218 and 743-854 dominated among vaccine-associated CD4 TCRs spanning spike. Most donors were white British, females outnumbered males, and clonal diversity was possibly underestimated.

Libraries were prepared by immunoSEQ multiplex PCR; TCRdb keeps only in-frame clonotypes and omits some of them. The repertoire holds about 120,000 clones, with roughly 88% as singletons. Specimen: peripheral blood, collected on day 0 of MenACWY control vaccination. This chain joins TRBV3-1 (or the pseudogene TRBV3-2) and TRBJ1-2; D not resolved. This receptor was obtained from an adult in good health. DNA for the CDR3: TGTGCCAGCAGCCAATCGAGGGATGGCTACACCTTC. Translation: CASSQSRDGYTF.